The clone carrying this TCR beta chain is a singleton in its sample. Study processing details: From reference gene primer amplification, estimates of nucleated cell counts were derived. Measured with immunoSEQ multiplex PCR; TCRdb has only the in-frame clones, and not every one. That table is the source of V, J and clone size, and D and trimming were worked out from the DNA. The sample shows under 50,000 clones, over 80% of them seen only once. The data are from a study of blood T cell repertoires in COVID-19. The wider study: Specimens from acute and convalescent COVID-19 originated in the United States, Italy and Spain. T cells, B-cell-depleted T cells, or PBMCs provided the cDNA or gDNA that served as material.

After removal of 5 bases from V and 6 bases from J, the junction contained 5 bases not matched to a gene. The CDR3 spans 15 residues. Germline CDR1 is MDHEN and CDR2 is SYDVKM. Source material: peripheral blood. This sequence was found in a woman aged 35 to 49 with acute or convalescent COVID-19. V and J are TRBV28 and TRBJ2-3; 13 positions agree with TRBD2. CDR3 loop: CASSQGLAGADTQYF. CDR3 in DNA: TGTGCCAGCAGTCAAGGACTAGCGGGAGCCGATACGCAGTATTTT.